This T cell receptor beta chain was observed in a study of T cells in Graves' hyperthyroidism and ophthalmopathy. Study at large: It was at initial diagnosis, before any treatment, that peripheral blood was collected.

CDR3 length: 15 residues. The V gene lost 0 bases and the J gene lost 6 bases, with 12 bases spanning the gap. Germline lookup yields CDR1 LGHNA and CDR2 YSLEER. RNA transcripts provided the source from which TCR beta CDR3 regions were amplified. HTBI primers were used for first-round RT-PCR of the TCR CDR3. TCRdb re-derived calls from the multiplex PCR reads in MiXCR, one entry per CDR3 protein. The data hold around 400,000 distinct CDR3 sequences, with roughly an eighth observed a single time. Study-wide results and limits: Onset of ophthalmopathy came a median roughly 6.5 months after the model predicted it.

Thyroid ultrasound and orbital computed tomography, with clinical symptoms and serum thyroxine and TRAb, informed diagnoses. This clonotype showed up just a few times. Antigen specificity is unknown. The source is a young woman with Graves' hyperthyroidism. The V call is TRBV4-3, the J call TRBJ2-1, with D possibly being TRBD2 (5 bases). Specimen: blood. The CDR3 is CASSQDPESGNEQFF. As DNA, the CDR3 is TGCGCCAGCAGCCAAGATCCCGAGAGCGGCAATGAGCAGTTCTTC.